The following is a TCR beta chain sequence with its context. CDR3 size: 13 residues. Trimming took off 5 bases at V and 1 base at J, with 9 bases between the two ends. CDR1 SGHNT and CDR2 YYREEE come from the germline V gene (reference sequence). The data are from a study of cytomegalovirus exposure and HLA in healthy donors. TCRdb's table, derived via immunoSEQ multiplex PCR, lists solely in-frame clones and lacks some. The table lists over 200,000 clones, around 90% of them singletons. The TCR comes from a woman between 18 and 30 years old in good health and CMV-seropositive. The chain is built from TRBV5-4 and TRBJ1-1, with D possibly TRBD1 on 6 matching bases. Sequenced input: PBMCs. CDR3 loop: CASRRTENTEAFF. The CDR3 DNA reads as TGTGCCAGCAGGAGGACAGAGAACACTGAAGCTTTCTTT. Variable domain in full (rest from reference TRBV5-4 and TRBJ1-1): ETGVTQSPTHLIKTRGQQVTLRCSSQSGHNTVSWYQQALGQGPQFIFQYYREEENGRGNFPPRFSGLQFPNYSSELNVNALELDDSALYLCASRRTENTEAFFGQGTRLTVV.